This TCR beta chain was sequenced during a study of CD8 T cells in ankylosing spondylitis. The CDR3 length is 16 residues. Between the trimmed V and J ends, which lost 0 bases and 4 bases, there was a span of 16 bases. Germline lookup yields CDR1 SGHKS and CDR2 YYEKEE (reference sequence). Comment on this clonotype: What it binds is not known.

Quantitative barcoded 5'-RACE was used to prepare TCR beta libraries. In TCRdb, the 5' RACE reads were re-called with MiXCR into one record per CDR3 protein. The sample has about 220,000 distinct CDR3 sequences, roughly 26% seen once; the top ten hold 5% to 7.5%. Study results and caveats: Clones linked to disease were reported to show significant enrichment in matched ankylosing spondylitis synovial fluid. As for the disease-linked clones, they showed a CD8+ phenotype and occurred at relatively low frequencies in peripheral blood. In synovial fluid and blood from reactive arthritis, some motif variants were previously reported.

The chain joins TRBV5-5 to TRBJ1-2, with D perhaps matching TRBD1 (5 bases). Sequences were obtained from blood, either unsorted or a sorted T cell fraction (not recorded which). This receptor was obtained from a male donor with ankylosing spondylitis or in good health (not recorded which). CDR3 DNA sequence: TGTGCCAGCAGCTTGGGCGTTGTGGGGCTGGGCTATGGCTACACCTTC. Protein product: CASSLGVVGLGYGYTF.